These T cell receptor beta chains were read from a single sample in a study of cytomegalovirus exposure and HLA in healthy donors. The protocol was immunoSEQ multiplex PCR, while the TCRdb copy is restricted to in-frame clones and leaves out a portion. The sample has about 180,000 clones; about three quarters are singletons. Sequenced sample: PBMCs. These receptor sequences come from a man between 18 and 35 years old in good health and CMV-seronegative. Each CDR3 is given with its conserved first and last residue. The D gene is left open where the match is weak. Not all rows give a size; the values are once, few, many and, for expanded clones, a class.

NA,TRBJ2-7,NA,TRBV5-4,TGTGCCAGCAGCTTGGTAGCTAACCCCTACGAGCAGTACTTC,CASSLVANPYEQYF
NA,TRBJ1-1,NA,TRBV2,TGTGCCAGCAGTCCAGAGGCAGTAGCTGAAGCTTTCTTT,CASSPEAVAEAFF
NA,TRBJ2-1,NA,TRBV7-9,TGTGCCAGCAGCTTAGGGGAGGGGGCCTACAATGAGCAGTTCTTC,CASSLGEGAYNEQFF
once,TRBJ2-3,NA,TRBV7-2,TGTGCCAGCAGCTTTCGGTCGGAGGGGCAGTATTTT,CASSFRSEGQYF
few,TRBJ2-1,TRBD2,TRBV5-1,TGCGCCAGCAGCTTGGCTACATTGGCTAGCGGGGGGAATGAGCAGTTCTTC,CASSLATLASGGNEQFF
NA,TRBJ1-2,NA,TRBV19,TGTGCCAGTAGTCCGGTAATCTTCATTCCCTCCTATGGCTACACCTTC,CASSPVIFIPSYGYTF
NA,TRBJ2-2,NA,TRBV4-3,TGCGCCAGCAGCCAAGATGGGAACAGGGTCGAAGACACCGGGGAGCTGTTTTTT,CASSQDGNRVEDTGELFF
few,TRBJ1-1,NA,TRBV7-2,TGTGCCAGCAGCCCCCTCCAGGGGTTGAACACTGAAGCTTTCTTT,CASSPLQGLNTEAFF
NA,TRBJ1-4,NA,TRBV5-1,TGCGCCAGCAGCTTCGGACACCATAATGAAAAACTGTTTTTT,CASSFGHHNEKLFF
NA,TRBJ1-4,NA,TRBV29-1,TGCAGCACGGCAGAAGGAGGAGGGGTTCGTGAAAAACTGTTTTTT,CSTAEGGGVREKLFF
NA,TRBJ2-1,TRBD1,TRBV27,TGTGCCAGCAGTCTGGGGACAGACCACAATGAGCAGTTCTTC,CASSLGTDHNEQFF
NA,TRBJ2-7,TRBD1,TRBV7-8,TGTGCCAGCAGCTTAGCTAGGGACAGTATATACGAGCAGTACTTC,CASSLARDSIYEQYF
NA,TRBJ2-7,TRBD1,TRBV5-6,TGTGCCAGCGAGACAGGGGGCTACGAGCAGTACTTC,CASETGGYEQYF
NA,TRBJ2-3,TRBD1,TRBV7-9,TGTGCCAGCAGCCCGGGACAGGGAACCACAGATACGCAGTATTTT,CASSPGQGTTDTQYF
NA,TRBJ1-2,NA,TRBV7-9,TGTGCCAGCAGTTCAGGGGATGGCTACACCTTC,CASSSGDGYTF
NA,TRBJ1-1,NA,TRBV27,TGTGCCAGCAGTTTATCGGGAACAGGCCTCCGTGTCACTGAAGCTTTCTTT,CASSLSGTGLRVTEAFF
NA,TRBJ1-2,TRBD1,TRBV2,TGTGCCAGCACAGGGGGCGCTTGGCTCACGGGTGGCTACACCTTC,CASTGGAWLTGGYTF
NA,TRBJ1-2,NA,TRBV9,TGTGCCAGCAGCGTAACCGGAAGGAGGGAGAAGGACTATGGCTACACCTTC,CASSVTGRREKDYGYTF
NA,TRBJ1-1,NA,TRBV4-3,TGCGCCAGCAGCCCCGACAGGAGGTCAACCAACACTGAAGCTTTCTTT,CASSPDRRSTNTEAFF
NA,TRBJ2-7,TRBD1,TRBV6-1,TGTGCCAGCAGTGCGGTAACCGGGACAGGGACCTACGAGCAGTACTTC,CASSAVTGTGTYEQYF
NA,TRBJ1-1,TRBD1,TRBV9,TGTGCCAGCAGCGTAGCCCCAAGGACAGGGTGGAACACTGAAGCTTTCTTT,CASSVAPRTGWNTEAFF
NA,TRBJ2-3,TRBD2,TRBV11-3,TGTGCCAGCAGCCTACTAGCGGGAGGACCAGATACGCAGTATTTT,CASSLLAGGPDTQYF
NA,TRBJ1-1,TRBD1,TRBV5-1,TGCGCCAGCAGCCAACAGGGGAAGAACACTGAAGCTTTCTTT,CASSQQGKNTEAFF
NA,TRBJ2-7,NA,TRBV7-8,TGTGCCAGCAGCCCCGGCCTAAACCGGGCCTACGAGCAGTACTTC,CASSPGLNRAYEQYF
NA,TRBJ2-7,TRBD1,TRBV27,TGTGCCAGCAGTTGGGGACAGGGGGGCGAGCAGTACTTC,CASSWGQGGEQYF
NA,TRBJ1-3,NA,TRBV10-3,TGTGCCGTCGGCAGCCGACAGACCTCTGGAAACACCATATATTTT,CAVGSRQTSGNTIYF
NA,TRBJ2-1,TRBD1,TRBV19,TGTGCCAGTAGCCCGGGACAGTACAATGAGCAGTTCTTC,CASSPGQYNEQFF
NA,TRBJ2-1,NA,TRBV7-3,TGTGCCAGCAGCGCGGGCGGGGTGGGTGGAAATGAGCAGTTCTTC,CASSAGGVGGNEQFF
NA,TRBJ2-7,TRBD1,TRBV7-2,TGTGCCAGCAGCTTAGTAGGTGACAGGGCGGATGAGCAGTACTTC,CASSLVGDRADEQYF
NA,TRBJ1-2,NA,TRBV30,TGTGCCTGGAGTGTAGGGGGGGGCTATGGCTACACCTTC,CAWSVGGGYGYTF
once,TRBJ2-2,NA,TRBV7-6,TGTGCCAGCAGCTTGGAGTTAGGTAGTTACACCGGGGAGCTGTTTTTT,CASSLELGSYTGELFF
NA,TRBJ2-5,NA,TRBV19,TGTGCCAGTAGTAAGGGACAAGCGAGAGAGACCCAGTACTTC,CASSKGQARETQYF
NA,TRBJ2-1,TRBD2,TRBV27,TGTGCCAGCAGTTTAGCGGGAGGCTACAATGAGCAGTTCTTC,CASSLAGGYNEQFF
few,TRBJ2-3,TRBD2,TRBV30,TGTGCCCGGACTAGCGGGACAGATACGCAGTATTTT,CARTSGTDTQYF
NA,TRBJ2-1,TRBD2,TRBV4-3,TGCGCCAGCAGCCACGGACTAGCGGACTCCTACAATGAGCAGTTCTTC,CASSHGLADSYNEQFF
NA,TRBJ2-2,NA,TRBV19,TGTGCCAGTAAACTACAGGGCACCGGGGAGCTGTTTTTT,CASKLQGTGELFF
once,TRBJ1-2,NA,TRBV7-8,TGTGCCAGCAGCCCTCATAATGCGGGTTCCCCCAACGCCGGGCGTGATGGCTACACCTTC,CASSPHNAGSPNAGRDGYTF
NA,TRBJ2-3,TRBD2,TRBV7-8,TGTGCCAGCAGCTTTCGATCGAGCGGGAGTTCCACAGATACGCAGTATTTT,CASSFRSSGSSTDTQYF
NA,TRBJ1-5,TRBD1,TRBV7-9,TGTGCCAGCACCACGAGAGAGTCAGGGGGTTTTAGCAATCAGCCCCAGCATTTT,CASTTRESGGFSNQPQHF
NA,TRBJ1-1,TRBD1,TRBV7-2,TGTGCCAGCAGCCTCAGACAGGGGCGAGGAAAAACTGAAGCTTTCTTT,CASSLRQGRGKTEAFF
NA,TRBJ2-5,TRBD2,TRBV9,TGTGCCAGCAGCTCGCGGGGGGGCGAGAAGACCCAGTACTTC,CASSSRGGEKTQYF
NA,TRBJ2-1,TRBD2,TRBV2,TGTGCCAGCAGTGTGCGACTAGCACGACAGTTCTTC,CASSVRLARQFF
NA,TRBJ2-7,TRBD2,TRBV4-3,TGCGCCAGCAGCCTCTGGTGGGCGGGAGGGCCGGGGCGGTTGGGTAGCTCCTACGAGCAGTACTTC,CASSLWWAGGPGRLGSSYEQYF
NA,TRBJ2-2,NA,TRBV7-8,TGTGCCAGCAGCTCCCGGGTTGGGGGGACAGCGAACACCGGGGAGCTGTTTTTT,CASSSRVGGTANTGELFF
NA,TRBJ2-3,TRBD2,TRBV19,TGTGCCAGTAGTATAGGGGGGGGTAGCACAGATACGCAGTATTTT,CASSIGGGSTDTQYF
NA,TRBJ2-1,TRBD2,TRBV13,TGTGCCATCCCGACTAGCGGAGACAATGAGCAGTTCTTC,CAIPTSGDNEQFF
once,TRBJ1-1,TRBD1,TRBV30,TGTGCATCGAACAGGGGAATCACTGAAGCTTTCTTT,CASNRGITEAFF
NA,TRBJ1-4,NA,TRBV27,TGTGCCAGCAGTTTGGGGGGGGCGGCAACTAATGAAAAACTGTTTTTT,CASSLGGAATNEKLFF
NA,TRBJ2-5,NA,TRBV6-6,TGTGCCAGCAGTTATCTTTCAGGGCAAGAGACCCAGTACTTC,CASSYLSGQETQYF
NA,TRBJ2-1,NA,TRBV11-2,TGTGCCAGCAGGTCCCCTAGCGTTCATGAGCAGTTCTTC,CASRSPSVHEQFF
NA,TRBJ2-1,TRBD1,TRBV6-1,TGTGCCAGCAAACTTAGGGGGCTTCCCAATGAGCAGTTCTTC,CASKLRGLPNEQFF
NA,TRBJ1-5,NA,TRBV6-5,TGTGCCAGCAGTTACACCGCTTCGGGTCAGCCCCAGCATTTT,CASSYTASGQPQHF
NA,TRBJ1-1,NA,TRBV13,TGTGCCAGCAGCCAAGTGACTCGGAACACTGAAGCTTTCTTT,CASSQVTRNTEAFF
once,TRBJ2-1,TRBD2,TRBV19,TGTGCCAGTAGTCCCTCTAGCGGGGCCTACAATGAGCAGTTCTTC,CASSPSSGAYNEQFF
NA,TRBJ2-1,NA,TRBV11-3,TGTGCCAGCAGCTTAGGCGGGGAGACCTACAATGAGCAGTTCTTC,CASSLGGETYNEQFF